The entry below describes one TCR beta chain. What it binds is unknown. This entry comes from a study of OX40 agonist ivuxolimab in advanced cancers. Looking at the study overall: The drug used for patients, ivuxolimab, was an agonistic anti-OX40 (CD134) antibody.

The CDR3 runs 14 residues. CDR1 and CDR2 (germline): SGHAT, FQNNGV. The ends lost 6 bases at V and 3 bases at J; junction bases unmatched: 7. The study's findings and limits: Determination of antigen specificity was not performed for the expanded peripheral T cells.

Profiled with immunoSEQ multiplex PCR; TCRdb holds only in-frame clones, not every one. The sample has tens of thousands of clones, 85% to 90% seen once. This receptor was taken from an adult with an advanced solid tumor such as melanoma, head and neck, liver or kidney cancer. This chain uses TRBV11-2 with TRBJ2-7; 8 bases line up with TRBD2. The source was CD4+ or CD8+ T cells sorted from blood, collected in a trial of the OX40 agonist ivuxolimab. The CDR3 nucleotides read TGTGCCAGCAGACTAGCGGATACCGTCTACGAGCAGTACTTC. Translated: CASRLADTVYEQYF.